The 26 T cell receptor beta chains below come from one sample, sequenced in a study of OX40 agonist ivuxolimab in advanced cancers. Here immunoSEQ multiplex PCR was the method, and the copy in TCRdb shows in-frame clones only, minus some. The sample gives fewer than 80,000 clones, roughly nine tenths of which show up once; about 5.6% is in the top ten. Sequencing used CD4+ or CD8+ T cells sorted from blood, obtained in a trial of the OX40 agonist ivuxolimab. These receptors originate from an adult with an advanced solid tumor such as melanoma, head and neck, liver or kidney cancer.

The chain uses TRBV11-3 and TRBJ2-2; D unresolved. V lost 2 bases and J 2 bases, leaving 3 bases between the germline ends. Germline-derived CDR1 and CDR2 are SGHNT and YENEEA. The CDR3 runs 13 residues. The CDR3: CASSLSNTGELFF. CDR3 in DNA: TGTGCCAGCAGCTTATCTAACACCGGGGAGCTGTTTTTT.

V gene TRBV11-1 combines with J gene TRBJ1-1, with no clear D. V was shortened by 5 bases and J by 10 bases, with 14 bases between the two germline ends. This CDR3 region has 12 residues. Germline loops: CDR1 SGHAT, CDR2 FQDESV (reference sequence). This CDR3 is CASSQGFSRAFF. CDR3 DNA: TGTGCCAGCAGCCAAGGGTTTTCGAGAGCTTTCTTT.

The chain recombines TRBV6-1 with TRBJ1-5, with D possibly TRBD1 on 5 matching bases. The CDR3 consists of 15 residues. Trimming took 2 bases from V and 4 from J, leaving 12 bases between them. Germline CDR1 MNHNS, CDR2 SASEGT. CDR3 amino acids: CASSEFFGGNQPQHF. The CDR3, as DNA: TGTGCCAGCAGTGAATTTTTCGGGGGGAATCAGCCCCAGCATTTT.

The V gene is TRBV14, the J gene TRBJ2-1; 10 bases map to TRBD2. CDR1 and CDR2 from the germline V gene are SGHDN and FVKESK. This CDR3 has 17 amino acids. V dropped 0 bases and J dropped 5; count of bases not matched to a gene: 7. CDR3 sequence: CASSQDSSGRFHNEQFF. CDR3 bases: TGTGCCAGCAGCCAAGATAGTAGCGGGAGGTTCCACAATGAGCAGTTCTTC. Looking up the rest from reference TRBV14 and TRBJ2-1 gives the full variable domain: EAGVTQFPSHSVIEKGQTVTLRCDPISGHDNLYWYRRVMGKEIKFLLHFVKESKQDESGMPNNRFLAERTGGTYSTLKVQPAELEDSGVYFCASSQDSSGRFHNEQFFGPGTRLTVL.

V and J are TRBV18 and TRBJ1-5; D ambiguous. Germline CDR1 reads KGHSH; CDR2 reads LQKENI. The CDR3 consists of 13 residues. The ends were cut back, 3 bases at V and 6 bases at J, with 9 bases in the middle. DNA of the CDR3: TGTGCCAGCTCACCCGGTGCAGCTCAGCCCCAGCATTTT. Translating gives CASSPGAAQPQHF.

The count of this clone is one. The chain carries TRBV2 and TRBJ2-2; D is ambiguous. Trimming took off 3 bases at V and 2 bases at J, with 10 bases between the two ends. Germline V gene lookup returns CDR1 SNHLY and CDR2 FYNNEI. This CDR3 spans 15 amino acids. The CDR3 spells CASSDWVGNTGELFF. The CDR3 DNA reads TGTGCCAGCAGTGACTGGGTGGGAAACACCGGGGAGCTGTTTTTT.

This chain links TRBV2 with TRBJ2-5; no definite D call. Deletions cut 6 bases from V and 4 bases from J, with 6 bases between. The CDR3 has 11 amino acids. Germline-derived CDR1 and CDR2 are SNHLY and FYNNEI. DNA for the CDR3: TGTGCCAGCAGGTTCTTAGAGACCCAGTACTTC. Translating it yields CASRFLETQYF.

This rearrangement joins TRBV28 to TRBJ2-7, with D perhaps being TRBD1 or TRBD2 (5 bases each). The V gene lost 6 bases and the J gene lost 1 base, with 13 bases spanning the gap. This CDR3 spans 14 amino acids. The germline CDR1 and CDR2 sequences are MDHEN and SYDVKM. The CDR3 coding sequence is TGTGCCAGCAGACCCGGGGACCTGTCCTACGAGCAGTACTTC. This codes for CASRPGDLSYEQYF.

The CDR3 DNA sequence: TGCAGCGGGGTTTTAGCCAAAAACATTCAGTACTTC. Amino acids: CSGVLAKNIQYF. The chain employs TRBV29-1 and TRBJ2-4, with D unresolved. The germline V and J ends were trimmed by 7 bases and 0 bases, with 7 bases remaining between them. The CDR3 runs 12 residues. Germline V lookup: CDR1 SQVTM, CDR2 ANQGSEA.

The chain combines TRBV5-4 with TRBJ2-2; 9 nucleotides agree with TRBD2. Germline trimming cut 3 bases from V and 6 bases from J; bases unmatched to any gene: 6. In germline, CDR1 is SGHNT, CDR2 YYREEE (reference sequence). CDR3 length: 15 amino acids. The DNA of the CDR3 is TGTGCCAGCAGCTCGGGACTAGCTCGTCCCGGGGAGCTGTTTTTT. Translated, it gives CASSSGLARPGELFF.

This chain uses TRBV2 with TRBJ1-5; no firm D call. Germline values: CDR1 SNHLY, CDR2 FYNNEI. The CDR3 has 15 residues. Deletions cut 3 bases from V and 2 bases from J, with 11 bases between. The CDR3 bases are TGTGCCAGCAGTGATTCTCTAAGTGGCAATCAGCCCCAGCATTTT. As protein: CASSDSLSGNQPQHF.

The V call is TRBV6-6, the J call TRBJ2-7; D tentatively fits TRBD1 or TRBD2 (5 bases each). CDR1 and CDR2 (germline): MNHNY, SVGAGI (reference sequence). V dropped 5 bases and J dropped 0 bases, with 14 bases sitting between them. CDR3 size: 15 residues. The DNA of the CDR3 is TGTGCCAGCAGTGCCGGGACGGTAAGCTCCTACGAGCAGTACTTC. It yields the protein CASSAGTVSSYEQYF.

The J gene is TRBJ2-1, the V gene TRBV19; maybe TRBD2 (6 bases). Trimming cost V 5 bases and J 12 bases, with 17 bases left between them. CDR3 length: 13 residues. From germline, CDR1 is LNHDA and CDR2 SQIVND (reference sequence). The CDR3, as DNA: TGTGCCAGTAGTGCGGGACCACTTGGATGGCAGTTCTTC. Translation gives CASSAGPLGWQFF.

The V and J genes are TRBV29-1 and TRBJ2-1; D is undetermined. Germline V gives CDR1 SQVTM, CDR2 ANQGSEA. The CDR3 is 10 amino acids. V was shortened by 7 bases and J by 5 bases, with 6 bases between the two germline ends. In nucleotides, the CDR3 is TGCAGCGCCCGTAACAATGAGCAGTTCTTC. This translates into CSARNNEQFF.

This clone was observed a few times. V and J are TRBV28 and TRBJ1-5; no firm D call. Looked up from germline, CDR1 is MDHEN and CDR2 is SYDVKM. The CDR3 runs to 13 residues. The V end lost 7 bases, the J end lost 6 bases, and 13 bases lay between the germline ends. Here the CDR3 reads CASKGVPPQPQHF. CDR3 coding DNA: TGTGCCAGCAAGGGAGTTCCCCCTCAGCCCCAGCATTTT.

This chain links TRBV11-2 with TRBJ1-2; D remains ambiguous. The CDR3 contains 14 residues. V lost 1 base to trimming and J lost 7 bases, with 13 bases between them. Germline V gene lookup returns CDR1 SGHAT and CDR2 FQNNGV. This chain's CDR3 is CASSLVPGSSGYTF. The CDR3 nucleotides read TGTGCCAGCAGCTTAGTTCCGGGATCTTCTGGCTACACCTTC.

In its sample, this clone was seen a few times. The rearrangement links TRBV28 to TRBJ2-7; TRBD2 is a possible D gene (6 bases). The CDR3 contains 16 residues. The germline V and J ends were trimmed by 3 bases and 1 base, with 16 bases remaining between them. Germline lookup yields CDR1 MDHEN and CDR2 SYDVKM. This CDR3 is CASSFMLQAGSYEQYF. The CDR3, as DNA: TGTGCCAGCAGTTTTATGCTACAGGCGGGGTCCTACGAGCAGTACTTC.

This chain joins TRBV11-2 and TRBJ1-2, with a possible D match to TRBD1 (5 bases). The length of the CDR3 is 12 residues. Trimming removed 5 bases at V and 7 bases at J, with 11 bases between. The germline V gene has CDR1 SGHAT and CDR2 FQNNGV. As DNA, the CDR3 is TGTGCCAGCAGCCCCAGGGACCGTGGCTACACCTTC. Residues: CASSPRDRGYTF.

The chain recombines TRBV5-6 with TRBJ2-1; D tentatively fits TRBD1 or TRBD2 (5 bases each). The germline V gene has CDR1 SGHDT and CDR2 YYEEEE. Deletions cut 2 bases from V and 9 bases from J, with 12 bases between. This CDR3 is built from 13 residues. The chain's CDR3 is CASSLRGAGEQFF. Written as DNA, the CDR3 is TGTGCCAGCAGCTTAAGAGGGGCGGGTGAGCAGTTCTTC. Supplemented by reference TRBV5-6 and TRBJ2-1, the full variable domain reads DAGVTQSPTHLIKTRGQQVTLRCSPKSGHDTVSWYQQALGQGPQFIFQYYEEEERQRGNFPDRFSGHQFPNYSSELNVNALLLGDSALYLCASSLRGAGEQFFGPGTRLTVL.

With regard to this clone: This CDR3 is also generated by other DNA sequences in the sample. V is TRBV19 and J is TRBJ1-4; D is unclear. The germline V gene encodes CDR1 LNHDA and CDR2 SQIVND (reference sequence). The CDR3 totals 13 residues. The V gene lost 7 bases and the J gene lost 3 bases, with 9 bases spanning the gap. This CDR3 reads CASNSSPNEKLFF. Written as DNA, the CDR3 is TGTGCCAGTAACAGTTCCCCTAATGAAAAACTGTTTTTT.

This chain links TRBV28 with TRBJ1-5, with 7 bases identical to TRBD1. The germline CDR1 and CDR2 sequences are MDHEN and SYDVKM. With 7 bases clipped from V and 1 base from J, the junction kept 13 bases outside the gene matches. The CDR3 is made up of 17 amino acids. The CDR3 region has the DNA TGTGCCAGCATCTCTACCCCGGGACAGTCGAGCAATCAGCCCCAGCATTTT. Residues: CASISTPGQSSNQPQHF.

This sequence joins TRBV30 and TRBJ2-3, with D maybe TRBD2 (5 bases). The germline V and J ends were trimmed by 4 bases and 2 bases, with 16 bases remaining between them. CDR1 GTSNPN and CDR2 SVGIG come from the germline V gene (reference sequence). The CDR3 has 15 amino acids. The CDR3 here is CAWTGGSRSTDTQYF. As DNA, the CDR3 is TGTGCCTGGACCGGAGGATCCAGGTCCACAGATACGCAGTATTTT.

The chain combines TRBV11-2 with TRBJ2-7; D is unclear. V was trimmed by 3 bases and J by 6 bases, leaving 12 bases between them. The CDR3 is made up of 13 amino acids. The V gene's germline CDR1 is SGHAT and CDR2 FQNNGV. Written as DNA, the CDR3 is TGTGCCAGCAGCTTCGCAGTTAAGGGCGAGCAGTACTTC. It specifies CASSFAVKGEQYF.

The chain couples TRBV29-1 to TRBJ2-3; 9 bases line up with TRBD2. The CDR3 length is 14 residues. The germline V gene encodes CDR1 SQVTM and CDR2 ANQGSEA. Trimming at V came to 8 bases and at J to 3 bases, leaving 9 bases not matched to a gene. The chain's CDR3 is CSTHMGLATDTQYF. In nucleotides, the CDR3 is TGCAGCACCCATATGGGACTAGCAACAGATACGCAGTATTTT.

The rearrangement joins TRBV7-2 to TRBJ1-5; no clear D. This CDR3 region has 14 residues. Per germline, CDR1 SGHTA and CDR2 FQGNSA. V lost 3 bases to trimming and J lost 2 bases, with 8 bases between them. The CDR3 coding sequence is TGTGCCAGCAGCTTCTTGGGTGGCAATCAGCCCCAGCATTTT. Translated, it gives CASSFLGGNQPQHF. The variable domain in full, completed from reference TRBV7-2 and TRBJ1-5, reads GAGVSQSPSNKVTEKGKDVELRCDPISGHTALYWYRQSLGQGLEFLIYFQGNSAPDKSGLPSDRFSAERTGGSVSTLTIQRTQQEDSAVYLCASSFLGGNQPQHFGDGTRLSIL.

This sequence joins TRBV5-1 and TRBJ2-1; TRBD2 aligns across 11 bases. This CDR3 is built from 14 residues. The V and J ends lost 4 bases and 7 bases, in that order; junction bases with no gene match: 4. The germline V gene has CDR1 SGHRS and CDR2 YFSETQ. The CDR3 here is CASSLGTSGNEQFF. In DNA, the CDR3 is TGCGCCAGCAGCCTCGGGACTAGCGGTAATGAGCAGTTCTTC.